A single sample is the source of the 14 T cell receptor beta chains below, sequenced in a study of T cell clonotyping in hematopoietic cell transplantation. Generated by immunoSEQ multiplex PCR, the TCRdb table keeps only in-frame clones and is missing some. The sample shows 5,500 to 8,500 clones, 90% to 96% of them seen only once. Sequenced material: PBMCs, taken 30 days after allogeneic stem cell transplant. Receptors were obtained from a male patient aged 40 to 55 who had an allogeneic stem cell transplant from a related donor, so the T cells may come from the graft donor. Some clones in this sample may be carry-over from other donors' samples.

The chain joins TRBV28 to TRBJ1-2, with D possibly TRBD1 on 5 matching bases. The CDR3 is 14 amino acids. V was cut by 8 bases and J by 11 bases, with 24 bases left in between. Germline V CDR1 and CDR2: MDHEN, SYDVKM. Here the CDR3 reads CASLLSGEVCRYTF. CDR3 DNA sequence: TGTGCCAGCCTTTTATCGGGGGAAGTATGTCGGTACACCTTC.

The chain couples TRBV25-1 to TRBJ2-3; D is unresolved. CDR1 is MGHDK, CDR2 SYGVNS, per germline. Trimming pared 5 bases from V and 7 bases from J, leaving 13 bases between. This CDR3 has 13 amino acids. Here the CDR3 reads CASSPYRWNTQYF. CDR3 DNA sequence: TGTGCCAGCAGTCCTTACCGTTGGAATACGCAGTATTTT.

The V and J genes are TRBV6-5 and TRBJ1-2; D unclear. Trimming removed 2 bases at V and 8 bases at J, with 15 bases between. This CDR3 has 14 residues. Germline CDR1 and CDR2: MNHEY and SVGAGI. The CDR3 sequence is CASSYIGSPNGYTF. The CDR3 DNA reads TGTGCCAGCAGTTACATTGGGAGCCCTAACGGCTACACCTTC.

The rearrangement links TRBV5-1 to TRBJ2-7; maybe TRBD1 (6 bases). CDR1 is SGHRS, CDR2 YFSETQ, per germline. This CDR3 comprises 15 residues. Trimming shortened V by 5 bases and J by 3 bases, and 18 bases separated the two germline ends. The CDR3 nucleotides are TGCGCCAGCAGACAGGGTCCCAACTCCCTCTACGAGCAGTACTTC. Translating gives CASRQGPNSLYEQYF.

The J gene is TRBJ1-2, the V gene TRBV5-4; 9 bases fit TRBD1. CDR1 is SGHNT and CDR2 is YYREEE in the germline V gene (reference sequence). Unmatched junction bases numbered 14, after V lost 4 bases and J lost 4 bases. This CDR3 is 17 amino acids long. In DNA form, the CDR3 reads TGTGCCAGCAGCATGGGACAGGGTGCGGGTCTAGGCTATGGCTACACCTTC. It encodes CASSMGQGAGLGYGYTF.

The V call is TRBV30, the J call TRBJ2-5, with D possibly being TRBD2 (7 bases). This CDR3 has 15 amino acids. Germline loops: CDR1 GTSNPN, CDR2 SVGIG (reference sequence). V was shortened by 4 bases and J by 3 bases, with 18 bases between the two germline ends. The DNA of the CDR3 is TGTGCCTGGACGTCCTGGGGGGAGGGGGAAGAGACCCAGTACTTC. It encodes CAWTSWGEGEETQYF. The full variable domain, with the rest looked up from reference TRBV30 and TRBJ2-5, is SQTIHQWPATLVQPVGSPLSLECTVEGTSNPNLYWYRQAAGRGLQLLFYSVGIGQISSEVPQNLSASRPQDRQFILSSKKLLLSDSGFYLCAWTSWGEGEETQYFGPGTRLLVL.

The chain joins TRBV9 to TRBJ2-1; 10 bases line up with TRBD2. The CDR3 has 16 residues. J gave up 3 bases and V 0 bases, and 3 bases lay outside the gene matches. CDR1 is SGDLS and CDR2 is YYNGEE in the germline V gene. CDR3 coding DNA: TGTGCCAGCAGCGTAGGATCTAGCGGGGGCTACAATGAGCAGTTCTTC. Translating it yields CASSVGSSGGYNEQFF.

This clone showed up just once. J is TRBJ2-7 and V is TRBV30; TRBD1 might be the D (6 bases). Germline V gene sequence: CDR1 GTSNPN, CDR2 SVGIG (reference sequence). V was shortened by 5 bases and J by 0 bases, with 14 bases between the two germline ends. The CDR3 consists of 14 residues. The CDR3 reads CAWEGDGSSYEQYF. CDR3 DNA: TGTGCCTGGGAGGGGGACGGAAGCTCCTACGAGCAGTACTTC. Based on the CDR3 plus reference TRBV30 and TRBJ2-7, the full variable domain is SQTIHQWPATLVQPVGSPLSLECTVEGTSNPNLYWYRQAAGRGLQLLFYSVGIGQISSEVPQNLSASRPQDRQFILSSKKLLLSDSGFYLCAWEGDGSSYEQYFGPGTRLTVT.

The J gene is TRBJ1-1, the V gene TRBV18; the D gene is possibly TRBD1 (5 bases). Germline-derived CDR1 and CDR2 are KGHSH and LQKENI. The CDR3 extends over 14 amino acids. V shed 3 bases and J shed 1 base, with 9 bases lying between them. DNA of the CDR3: TGTGCCAGCTCACCGAACCAGGGGAACACTGAAGCTTTCTTT. Translation gives CASSPNQGNTEAFF. Using reference TRBV18 and TRBJ1-1 for the parts outside the CDR3, the full variable domain is NAGVMQNPRHLVRRRGQEARLRCSPMKGHSHVYWYRQLPEEGLKFMVYLQKENIIDESGMPKERFSAEFPKEGPSILRIQQVVRGDSAAYFCASSPNQGNTEAFFGQGTRLTVV.

V and J are TRBV14 and TRBJ2-7, with TRBD2 matching over 7 bases. Trimming at V came to 4 bases and at J to 3 bases, leaving 6 bases not matched to a gene. The CDR3 is made up of 14 amino acids. Germline assignment: CDR1 SGHDN and CDR2 FVKESK. The DNA of the CDR3 is TGTGCCAGCAGCCCGGGACTACGAAACTACGAGCAGTACTTC. It translates to CASSPGLRNYEQYF.

This rearrangement joins TRBV7-2 to TRBJ1-2, with 8 positions matching TRBD1. The CDR3 totals 15 residues. The V gene's germline CDR1 is SGHTA and CDR2 FQGNSA. V lost 5 bases to trimming and J lost 2 bases; unmatched junction nucleotides: 7. The CDR3 bases are TGTGCCAGCAGCCCCCGACAGGGGAACAACTATGGCTACACCTTC. This gives the protein CASSPRQGNNYGYTF.

This clone was counted once. This chain connects TRBV4-3 to TRBJ2-7, with D perhaps given as TRBD1 or TRBD2 (5 bases each). Germline loops: CDR1 LGHNA, CDR2 YSLEER. V lost 0 bases to trimming and J lost 3 bases, with 12 bases between them. The CDR3 loop spans 15 amino acids. The chain's CDR3 is CASSQDRGWGYEQYF. In DNA form, the CDR3 reads TGCGCCAGCAGCCAAGATCGGGGCTGGGGCTACGAGCAGTACTTC.

The V and J genes are TRBV5-6 and TRBJ2-7; the D gene is possibly TRBD1 (6 bases). Germline CDR1 SGHDT, CDR2 YYEEEE. The CDR3 is 16 amino acids. V dropped 1 base and J dropped 0 bases, with 14 bases sitting between them. CDR3 amino acids: CASSLPITGSSYEQYF. CDR3 in DNA: TGTGCCAGCAGCTTGCCAATAACAGGGAGCTCCTACGAGCAGTACTTC.

The chain combines TRBV9 with TRBJ2-1, with 7 bases matching TRBD2. The CDR3 is 15 residues long. V dropped 0 bases and J dropped 7; count of bases not matched to a gene: 7. Germline CDR1 SGDLS, CDR2 YYNGEE. The CDR3 loop reads CASSVAGGPLNEQFF. Here the CDR3 DNA reads TGTGCCAGCAGCGTAGCGGGGGGTCCTTTGAATGAGCAGTTCTTC.